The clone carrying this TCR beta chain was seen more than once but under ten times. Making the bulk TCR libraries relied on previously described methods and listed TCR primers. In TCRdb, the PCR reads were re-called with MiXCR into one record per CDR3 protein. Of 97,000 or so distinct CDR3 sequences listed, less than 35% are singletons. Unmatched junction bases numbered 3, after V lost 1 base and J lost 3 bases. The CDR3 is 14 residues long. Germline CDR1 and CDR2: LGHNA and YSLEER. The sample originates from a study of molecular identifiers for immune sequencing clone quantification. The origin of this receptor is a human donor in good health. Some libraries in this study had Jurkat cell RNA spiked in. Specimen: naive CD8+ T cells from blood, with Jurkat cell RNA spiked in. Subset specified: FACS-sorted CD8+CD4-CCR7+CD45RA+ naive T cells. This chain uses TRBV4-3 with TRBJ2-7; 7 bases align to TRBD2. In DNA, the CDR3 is TGCGCCAGCAGCCAAGGCGGGAGCAGCTACGAGCAGTACTTC. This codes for CASSQGGSSYEQYF.